This entry is about one T cell receptor (beta chain). Its target is unknown. TCRdb independently ran MiXCR on the 5' RACE reads; one entry per CDR3 protein. Of fewer than 450,000 distinct CDR3 sequences in the sample, 17% were seen once. These data come from a study of CD8 T cells in ankylosing spondylitis. The germline V and J ends were trimmed by 4 bases and 6 bases, with 7 bases remaining between them. This CDR3 has 10 amino acids. CDR1 is DFQATT and CDR2 is SNEGSKA in the germline V gene (reference sequence). Study results and caveats: A motif of eight highly homologous TCR beta variants was seen as apparently characteristic of ankylosing spondylitis blood.

The genes are TRBV20-1 and TRBJ2-7; TRBD1 is a possible D gene (5 bases). Material: blood, either unsorted or a sorted T cell fraction (not recorded which). The TCR comes from a male donor with ankylosing spondylitis. CDR3 loop: CSAIQGEQYF. The CDR3 DNA is TGCAGTGCTATTCAGGGCGAGCAGTACTTC.